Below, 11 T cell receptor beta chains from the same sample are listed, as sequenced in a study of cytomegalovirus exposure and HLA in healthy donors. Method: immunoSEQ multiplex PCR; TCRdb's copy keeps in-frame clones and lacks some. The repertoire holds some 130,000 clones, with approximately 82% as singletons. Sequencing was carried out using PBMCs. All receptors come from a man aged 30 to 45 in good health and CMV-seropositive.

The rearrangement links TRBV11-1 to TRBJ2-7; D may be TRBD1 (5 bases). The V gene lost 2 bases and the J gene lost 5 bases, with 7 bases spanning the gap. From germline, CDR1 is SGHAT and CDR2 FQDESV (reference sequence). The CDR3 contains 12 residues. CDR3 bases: TGTGCCAGCAGCTTAAGGGGTGACGAGCAGTACTTC. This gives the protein CASSLRGDEQYF.

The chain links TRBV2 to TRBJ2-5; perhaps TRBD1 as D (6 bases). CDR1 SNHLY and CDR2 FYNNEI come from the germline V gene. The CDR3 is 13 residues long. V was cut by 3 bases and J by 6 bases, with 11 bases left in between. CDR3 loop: CASSESRGKTQYF. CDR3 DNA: TGTGCCAGCAGTGAGTCCAGGGGAAAGACCCAGTACTTC. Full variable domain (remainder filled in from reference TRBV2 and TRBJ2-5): EPEVTQTPSHQVTQMGQEVILRCVPISNHLYFYWYRQILGQKVEFLVSFYNNEISEKSEIFDDQFSVERPDGSNFTLKIRSTKLEDSAMYFCASSESRGKTQYFGPGTRLLVL.

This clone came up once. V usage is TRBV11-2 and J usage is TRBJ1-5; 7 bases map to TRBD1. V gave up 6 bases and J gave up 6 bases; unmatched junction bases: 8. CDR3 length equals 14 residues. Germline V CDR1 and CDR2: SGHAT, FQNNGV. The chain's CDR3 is CASSPSTGFQPQHF. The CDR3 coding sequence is TGTGCCAGCAGTCCGTCGACAGGGTTTCAGCCCCAGCATTTT. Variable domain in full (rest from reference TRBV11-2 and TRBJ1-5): EAGVAQSPRYKIIEKRQSVAFWCNPISGHATLYWYQQILGQGPKLLIQFQNNGVVDDSQLPKDRFSAERLKGVDSTLKIQPAKLEDSAVYLCASSPSTGFQPQHFGDGTRLSIL.

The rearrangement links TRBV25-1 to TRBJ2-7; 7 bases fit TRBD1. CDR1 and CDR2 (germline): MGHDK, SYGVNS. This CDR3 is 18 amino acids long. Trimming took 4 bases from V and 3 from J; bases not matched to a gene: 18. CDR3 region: CASSVGQDAPKKDYEQYF. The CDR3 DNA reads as TGTGCCAGCAGTGTAGGACAGGACGCCCCTAAAAAAGACTACGAGCAGTACTTC.

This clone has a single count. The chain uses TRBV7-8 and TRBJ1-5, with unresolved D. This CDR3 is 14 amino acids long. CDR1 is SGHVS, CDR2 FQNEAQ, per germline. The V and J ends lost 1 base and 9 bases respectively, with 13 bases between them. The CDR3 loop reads CASSLVPLEGPQHF. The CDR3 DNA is TGTGCCAGCAGCTTAGTTCCCCTTGAGGGGCCCCAGCATTTT.

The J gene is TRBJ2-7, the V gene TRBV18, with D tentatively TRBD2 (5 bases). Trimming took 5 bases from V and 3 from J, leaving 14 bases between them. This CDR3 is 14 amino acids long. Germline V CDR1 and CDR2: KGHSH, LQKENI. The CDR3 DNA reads TGTGCCAGCTCATCGGGGTCTACCAGCTACGAGCAGTACTTC. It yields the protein CASSSGSTSYEQYF.

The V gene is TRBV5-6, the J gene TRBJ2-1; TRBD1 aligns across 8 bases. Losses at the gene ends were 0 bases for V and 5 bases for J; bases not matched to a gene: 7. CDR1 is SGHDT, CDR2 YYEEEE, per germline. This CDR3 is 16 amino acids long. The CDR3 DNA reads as TGTGCCAGCAGCTTGGCCTGGACAGGGATTAACAATGAGCAGTTCTTC. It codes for CASSLAWTGINNEQFF.

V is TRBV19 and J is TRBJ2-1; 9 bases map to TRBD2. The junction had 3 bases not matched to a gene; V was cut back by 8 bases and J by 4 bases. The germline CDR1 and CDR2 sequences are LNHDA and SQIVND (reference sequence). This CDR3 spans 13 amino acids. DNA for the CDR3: TGTGCCAGTTCGCTAGCGGGATACAATGAGCAGTTCTTC. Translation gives CASSLAGYNEQFF. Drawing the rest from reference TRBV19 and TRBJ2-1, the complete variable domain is DGGITQSPKYLFRKEGQNVTLSCEQNLNHDAMYWYRQDPGQGLRLIYYSQIVNDFQKGDIAEGYSVSREKKESFPLTVTSAQKNPTAFYLCASSLAGYNEQFFGPGTRLTVL.

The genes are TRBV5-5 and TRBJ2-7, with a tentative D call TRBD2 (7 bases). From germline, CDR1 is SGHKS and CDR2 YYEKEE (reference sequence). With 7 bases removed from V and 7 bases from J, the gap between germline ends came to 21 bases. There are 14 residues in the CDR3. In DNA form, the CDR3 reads TGTGCCAGCGGGGGAGGGGGAGCCCGCGGGGAGCAGTACTTC. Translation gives CASGGGGARGEQYF.

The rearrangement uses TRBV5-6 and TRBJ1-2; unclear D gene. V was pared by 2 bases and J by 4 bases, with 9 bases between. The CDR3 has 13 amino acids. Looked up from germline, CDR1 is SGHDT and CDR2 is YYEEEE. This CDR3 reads CASSLFGSYGYTF. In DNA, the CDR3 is TGTGCCAGCAGCTTATTTGGGAGCTATGGCTACACCTTC.

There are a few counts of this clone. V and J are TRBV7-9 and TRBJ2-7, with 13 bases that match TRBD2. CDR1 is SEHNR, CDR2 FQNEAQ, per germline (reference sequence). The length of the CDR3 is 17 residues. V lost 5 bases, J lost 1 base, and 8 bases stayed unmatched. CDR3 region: CASSPTSGGPLSYEQYF. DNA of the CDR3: TGTGCCAGCAGCCCGACTAGCGGGGGGCCCCTTTCCTACGAGCAGTACTTC. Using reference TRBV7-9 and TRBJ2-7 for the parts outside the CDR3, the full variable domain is DTGVSQNPRHKITKRGQNVTFRCDPISEHNRLYWYRQTLGQGPEFLTYFQNEAQLEKSRLLSDRFSAERPKGSFSTLEIQRTEQGDSAMYLCASSPTSGGPLSYEQYFGPGTRLTVT.